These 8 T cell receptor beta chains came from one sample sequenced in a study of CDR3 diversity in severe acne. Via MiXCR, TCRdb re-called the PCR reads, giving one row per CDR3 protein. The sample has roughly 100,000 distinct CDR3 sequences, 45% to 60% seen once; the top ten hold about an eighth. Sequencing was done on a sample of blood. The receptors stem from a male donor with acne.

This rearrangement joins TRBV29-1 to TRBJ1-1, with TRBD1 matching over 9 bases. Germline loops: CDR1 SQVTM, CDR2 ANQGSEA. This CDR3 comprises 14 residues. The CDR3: CSGRGRTGEGEAFF. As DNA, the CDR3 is TGCAGTGGTAGGGGTCGGACAGGGGAGGGTGAAGCTTTCTTT. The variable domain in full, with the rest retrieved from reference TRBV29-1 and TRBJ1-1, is SAVISQKPSRDICQRGTSLTIQCQVDSQVTMMFWYRQQPGQSLTLIATANQGSEATYESGFVIDKFPISRPNLTFSTLTVSNMSPEDSSIYLCSGRGRTGEGEAFFGQGTRLTVV.

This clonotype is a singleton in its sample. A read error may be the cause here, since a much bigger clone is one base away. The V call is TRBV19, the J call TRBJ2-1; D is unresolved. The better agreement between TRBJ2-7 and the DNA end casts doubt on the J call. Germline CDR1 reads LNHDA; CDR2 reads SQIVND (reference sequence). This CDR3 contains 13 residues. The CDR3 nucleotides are TGTGCCAGTAGTCTCTACAATACCTACGAGCAGTACTTC. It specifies CASSLYNTYEQYF.

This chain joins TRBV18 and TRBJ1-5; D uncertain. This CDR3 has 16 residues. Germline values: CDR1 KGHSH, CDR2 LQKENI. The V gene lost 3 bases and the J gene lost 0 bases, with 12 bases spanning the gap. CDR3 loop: CASSPYRVYSNQPQHF. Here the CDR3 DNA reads TGTGCCAGCTCACCCTACAGAGTTTATAGCAATCAGCCCCAGCATTTT. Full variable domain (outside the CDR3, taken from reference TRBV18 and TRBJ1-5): NAGVMQNPRHLVRRRGQEARLRCSPMKGHSHVYWYRQLPEEGLKFMVYLQKENIIDESGMPKERFSAEFPKEGPSILRIQQVVRGDSAAYFCASSPYRVYSNQPQHFGDGTRLSIL.

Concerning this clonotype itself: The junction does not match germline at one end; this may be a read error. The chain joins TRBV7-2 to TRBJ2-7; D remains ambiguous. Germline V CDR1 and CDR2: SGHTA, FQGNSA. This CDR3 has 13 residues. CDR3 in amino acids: CANSPPPSYEQYF. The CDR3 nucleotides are TGTGCCAACAGCCCTCCCCCAAGCTACGAGCAGTACTTC.

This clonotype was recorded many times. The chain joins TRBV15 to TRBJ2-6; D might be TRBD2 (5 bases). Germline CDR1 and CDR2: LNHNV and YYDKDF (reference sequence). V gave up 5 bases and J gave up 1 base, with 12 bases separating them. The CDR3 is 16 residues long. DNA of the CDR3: TGTGCCACCAGCCCGACGACGGGGTCTGGGGCCAACGTCCTGACTTTC. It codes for CATSPTTGSGANVLTF. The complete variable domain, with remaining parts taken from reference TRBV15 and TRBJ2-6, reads DAMVIQNPRYQVTQFGKPVTLSCSQTLNHNVMYWYQQKSSQAPKLLFHYYDKDFNNEADTPDNFQSRRPNTSFCFLDIRSPGLGDTAMYLCATSPTTGSGANVLTFGAGSRLTVL.

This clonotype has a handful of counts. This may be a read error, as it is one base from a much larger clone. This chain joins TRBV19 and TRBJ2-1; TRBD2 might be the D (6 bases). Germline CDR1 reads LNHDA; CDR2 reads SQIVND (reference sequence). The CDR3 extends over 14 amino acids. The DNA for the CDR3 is TGTGCCAGTAGTATCGGGAGCTCCTACAGTGAGCAGTTCTTC. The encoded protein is CASSIGSSYSEQFF. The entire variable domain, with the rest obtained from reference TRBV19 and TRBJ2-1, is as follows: DGGITQSPKYLFRKEGQNVTLSCEQNLNHDAMYWYRQDPGQGLRLIYYSQIVNDFQKGDIAEGYSVSREKKESFPLTVTSAQKNPTAFYLCASSIGSSYSEQFFGPGTRLTVL.

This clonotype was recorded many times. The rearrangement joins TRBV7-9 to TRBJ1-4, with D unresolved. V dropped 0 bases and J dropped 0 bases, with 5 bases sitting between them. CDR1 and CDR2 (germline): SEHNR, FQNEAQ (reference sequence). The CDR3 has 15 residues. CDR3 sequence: CASSLAPATNEKLFF. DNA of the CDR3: TGTGCCAGCAGCTTAGCTCCCGCAACTAATGAAAAACTGTTTTTT.

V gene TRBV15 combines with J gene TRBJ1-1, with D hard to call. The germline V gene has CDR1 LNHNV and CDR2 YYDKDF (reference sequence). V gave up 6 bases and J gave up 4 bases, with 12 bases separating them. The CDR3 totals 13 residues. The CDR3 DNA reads TGTGCCACCAGTAAGGGCTCAGGCACTGAAGCTTTCTTT. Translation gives CATSKGSGTEAFF.